Sequencing of this TCR beta chain was carried out in a study of T cell responses to AZD1222 COVID-19 vaccine. This CDR3 has 15 residues. V was clipped by 4 bases and J by 5 bases; unmatched bases: 9. CDR1 is MNHNY, CDR2 SVGAGI, per germline (reference sequence). Comments on this clone: As yet, its antigen is unknown.

Sequencing used immunoSEQ multiplex PCR; TCRdb keeps in-frame clones, though not all of them. In the table there are over 100,000 clones, about 90% of which are singletons. Study outcomes and limitations: Donors skewed white British and female; clonal diversity was possibly underestimated. Only a handful of AZD1222 recipients were seropositive at baseline.

The receptor was isolated from an adult who received the AZD1222 COVID-19 vaccine. The chain links TRBV6-6 to TRBJ2-7, with 9 positions matching TRBD2. The sample here was peripheral blood, taken 28 days after the second AZD1222 dose. The DNA of the CDR3 is TGTGCCAGCAGTTCTAATAGCGGGAGCAAGGACGAGCAGTACTTC. It is translated as CASSSNSGSKDEQYF.